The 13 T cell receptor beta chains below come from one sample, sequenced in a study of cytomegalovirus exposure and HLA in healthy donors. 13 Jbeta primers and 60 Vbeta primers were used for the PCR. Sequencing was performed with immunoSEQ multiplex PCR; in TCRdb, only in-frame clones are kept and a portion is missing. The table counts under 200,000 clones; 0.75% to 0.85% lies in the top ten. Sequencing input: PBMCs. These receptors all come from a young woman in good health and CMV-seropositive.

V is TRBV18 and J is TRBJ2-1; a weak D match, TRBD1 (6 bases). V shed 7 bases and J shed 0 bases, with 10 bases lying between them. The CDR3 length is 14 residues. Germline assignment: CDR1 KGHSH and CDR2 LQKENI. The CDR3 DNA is TGTGCCAGCTTACCGGACAGCTCCTACAATGAGCAGTTCTTC. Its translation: CASLPDSSYNEQFF. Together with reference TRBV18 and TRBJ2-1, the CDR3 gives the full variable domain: NAGVMQNPRHLVRRRGQEARLRCSPMKGHSHVYWYRQLPEEGLKFMVYLQKENIIDESGMPKERFSAEFPKEGPSILRIQQVVRGDSAAYFCASLPDSSYNEQFFGPGTRLTVL.

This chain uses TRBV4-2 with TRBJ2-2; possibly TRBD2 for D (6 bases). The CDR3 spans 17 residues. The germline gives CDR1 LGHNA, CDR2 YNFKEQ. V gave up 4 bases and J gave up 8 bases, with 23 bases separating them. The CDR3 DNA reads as TGTGCCAGCAGCCTAATCATCGGGAGACTCATCATGGGGGAGCTGTTTTTT. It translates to CASSLIIGRLIMGELFF.

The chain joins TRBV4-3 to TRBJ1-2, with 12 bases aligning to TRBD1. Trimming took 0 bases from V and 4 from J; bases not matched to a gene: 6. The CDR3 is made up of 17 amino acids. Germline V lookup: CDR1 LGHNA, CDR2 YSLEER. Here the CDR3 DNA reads TGCGCCAGCAGCCAAGATGGGACAGGGGGCGCAGGCTATGGCTACACCTTC. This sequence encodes CASSQDGTGGAGYGYTF.

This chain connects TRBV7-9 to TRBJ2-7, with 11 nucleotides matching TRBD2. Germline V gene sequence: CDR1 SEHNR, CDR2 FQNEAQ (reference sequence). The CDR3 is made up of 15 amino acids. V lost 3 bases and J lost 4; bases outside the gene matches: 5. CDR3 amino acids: CASSFSGGASYEQYF. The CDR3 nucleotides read TGTGCCAGCAGCTTTAGCGGGGGGGCCTCTTACGAGCAGTACTTC.

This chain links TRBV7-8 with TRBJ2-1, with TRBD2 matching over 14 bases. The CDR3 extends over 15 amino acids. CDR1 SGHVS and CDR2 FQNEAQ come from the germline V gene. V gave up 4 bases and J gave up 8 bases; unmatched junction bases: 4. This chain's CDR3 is CASSWGLAGDDEQFF. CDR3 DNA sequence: TGTGCCAGCAGCTGGGGACTAGCGGGAGATGATGAGCAGTTCTTC. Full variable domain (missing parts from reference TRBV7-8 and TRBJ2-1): GAGVSQSPRYKVAKRGQDVALRCDPISGHVSLFWYQQALGQGPEFLTYFQNEAQLDKSGLPSDRFFAERPEGSVSTLKIQRTQQEDSAVYLCASSWGLAGDDEQFFGPGTRLTVL.

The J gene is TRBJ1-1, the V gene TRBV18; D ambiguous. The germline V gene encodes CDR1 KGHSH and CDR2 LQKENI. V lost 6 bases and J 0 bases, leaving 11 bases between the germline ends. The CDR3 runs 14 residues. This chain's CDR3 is CASSRLPMNTEAFF. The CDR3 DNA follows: TGTGCCAGCTCCCGACTGCCCATGAACACTGAAGCTTTCTTT.

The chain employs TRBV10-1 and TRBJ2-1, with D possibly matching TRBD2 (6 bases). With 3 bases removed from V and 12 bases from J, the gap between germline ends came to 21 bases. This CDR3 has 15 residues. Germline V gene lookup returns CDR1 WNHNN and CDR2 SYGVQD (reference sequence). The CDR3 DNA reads TGCGCCAGCAGTGATCGGAGGGACCCCGGGGGAGGGCAGTTCTTC. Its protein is CASSDRRDPGGGQFF.

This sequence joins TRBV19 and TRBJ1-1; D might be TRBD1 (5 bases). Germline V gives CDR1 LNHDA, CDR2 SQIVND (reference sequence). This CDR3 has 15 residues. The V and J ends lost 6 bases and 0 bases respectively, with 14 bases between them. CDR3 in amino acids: CASRRPTAMNTEAFF. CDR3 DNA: TGTGCCAGTAGACGGCCGACAGCTATGAACACTGAAGCTTTCTTT.

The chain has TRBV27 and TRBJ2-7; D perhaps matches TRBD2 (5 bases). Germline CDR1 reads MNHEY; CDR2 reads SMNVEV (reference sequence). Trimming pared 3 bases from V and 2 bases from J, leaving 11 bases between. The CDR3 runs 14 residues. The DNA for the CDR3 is TGTGCCAGCAGTTTTGATGGAGGCCCCTACGAGCAGTACTTC. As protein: CASSFDGGPYEQYF.

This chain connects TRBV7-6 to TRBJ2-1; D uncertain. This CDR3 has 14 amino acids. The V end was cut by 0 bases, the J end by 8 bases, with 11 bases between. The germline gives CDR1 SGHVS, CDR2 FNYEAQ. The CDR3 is CASSLALVSDEQFF. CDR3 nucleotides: TGTGCCAGCAGCTTAGCCCTAGTTTCCGATGAGCAGTTCTTC.

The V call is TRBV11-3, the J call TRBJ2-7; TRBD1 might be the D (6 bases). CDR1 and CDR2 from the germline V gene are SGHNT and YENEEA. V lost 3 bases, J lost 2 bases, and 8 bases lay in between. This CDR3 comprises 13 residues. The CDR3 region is CASSFGDTYEQYF. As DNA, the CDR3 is TGTGCCAGCAGCTTTGGGGACACCTACGAGCAGTACTTC.

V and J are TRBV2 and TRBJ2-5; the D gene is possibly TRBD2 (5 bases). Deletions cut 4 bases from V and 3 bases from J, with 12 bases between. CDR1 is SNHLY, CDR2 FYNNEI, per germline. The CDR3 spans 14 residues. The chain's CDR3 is CASSGPRAEETQYF. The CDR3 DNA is TGTGCCAGCAGTGGCCCGCGGGCCGAAGAGACCCAGTACTTC.

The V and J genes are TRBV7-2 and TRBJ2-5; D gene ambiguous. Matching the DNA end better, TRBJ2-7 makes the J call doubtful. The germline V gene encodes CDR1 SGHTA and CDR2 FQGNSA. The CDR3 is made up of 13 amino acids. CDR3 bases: TGTGCCAGCAGCCCTCTTAGCTCCTACGAGCAGTACTTC. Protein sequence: CASSPLSSYEQYF.